This is a list of T cell receptor beta chains from one sample in a study of CD8 T cells in ankylosing spondylitis. TCRdb reprocessed the 5' RACE reads with MiXCR, giving one entry per CDR3 protein. Altogether 250,000 or so distinct CDR3 sequences are present, about a sixth being singletons, with the ten largest covering over 25%. The sequencing sample was made of blood, either unsorted or a sorted T cell fraction (not recorded which). These TCRs come from a male donor with ankylosing spondylitis or in good health (not recorded which). The CDR3 runs from the conserved cysteine through the conserved F or W. A D gene is named only where the DNA matches it firmly. Part of the rows lack a size; the others show once, few, many or a class for expanded clones.

j_call d_call clone_size v_call cdr3_aa cdr3_nt
TRBJ2-1 TRBD2 . TRBV6-2/TRBV6-3 CASSYGLAGVGQFF TGTGCCAGCAGTTACGGACTAGCGGGAGTAGGGCAGTTCTTC
TRBJ2-7 TRBD2 many TRBV12-3/TRBV12-4 CASTGTSGRGEQYF TGTGCCAGCACCGGGACTAGCGGGAGAGGGGAGCAGTACTTC
TRBJ2-3 TRBD1 . TRBV29-1 CSVRDSLTDTQYF TGCAGCGTCCGGGACAGCCTCACAGATACGCAGTATTTT
TRBJ1-5 . once TRBV9 CASSVRAENSNQPQHF TGTGCCAGCAGCGTGCGGGCGGAAAATAGCAATCAGCCCCAGCATTTT
TRBJ2-3 . few TRBV29-1 CSVAPLGEGTDTQYF TGCAGCGTTGCGCCTTTGGGGGAAGGCACAGATACGCAGTATTTT
TRBJ2-5 TRBD2 many TRBV4-1 CASSQGLAGGETQYF TGCGCCAGCAGCCAAGGCCTAGCGGGAGGCGAGACCCAGTACTTC
TRBJ2-7 . once TRBV6-5 CASSYSPRTGRDYEQYF TGTGCCAGCAGTTACTCGCCCAGGACAGGGAGGGATTACGAGCAGTACTTC
TRBJ2-7 . . TRBV4-1 CASSPRGKGEQYF TGCGCCAGCAGCCCACGCGGGAAGGGCGAGCAGTACTTC
TRBJ2-7 . few TRBV29-1 CSAQDDPGEQYF TGCAGCGCCCAGGACGACCCGGGCGAGCAGTACTTC
TRBJ2-7 . few TRBV5-1 CASSLEVDTSSYEQYF TGCGCCAGCAGCTTGGAGGTGGACACGAGCTCCTACGAGCAGTACTTC
TRBJ2-7 . few TRBV10-3 CAITEGLQYEQYF TGTGCCATCACTGAGGGTTTGCAGTACGAGCAGTACTTC
TRBJ2-3 . . TRBV23-1 CASSQSEGGAGKFSTDTQYF TGCGCCAGCAGCCAATCCGAAGGAGGCGCGGGGAAGTTCAGCACAGATACGCAGTATTTT
TRBJ1-1 . . TRBV6-5 CASSYGRMNTEAFF TGTGCCAGCAGTTACGGCAGGATGAACACTGAAGCTTTCTTT
TRBJ2-7 TRBD2 few TRBV12-3/TRBV12-4 CASSSGLADYEQYF TGTGCCAGCAGTTCGGGACTAGCGGACTACGAGCAGTACTTC
TRBJ2-4 . . TRBV27 CASSGQNIQYF TGTGCCAGCAGTGGGCAAAACATTCAGTACTTC
TRBJ1-1 . few TRBV27 CASLSNTEAFF TGTGCCAGTCTTTCGAACACTGAAGCTTTCTTT
TRBJ2-3 . . TRBV11-2 CASSPLRGSTDTQYF TGTGCCAGCAGCCCCCTTCGGGGGAGCACAGATACGCAGTATTTT
TRBJ2-3 TRBD1 few TRBV18 CASPPGQGASTDTQYF TGTGCCAGCCCCCCGGGACAGGGGGCCAGCACAGATACGCAGTATTTT
TRBJ2-1 TRBD2 few TRBV12-3/TRBV12-4 CASSRGLAGGNEQFF TGTGCCAGCAGTCGGGGACTAGCGGGAGGGAATGAGCAGTTCTTC
TRBJ2-2 TRBD2 . TRBV4-3 CASSQDRTSWAGELFF TGCGCCAGCAGCCAAGATAGGACTAGCTGGGCCGGGGAGCTGTTTTTT
TRBJ2-2 . few TRBV29-1 CSVYLRGHGGTGELFF TGCAGCGTTTATCTTAGGGGACACGGCGGCACCGGGGAGCTGTTTTTT
TRBJ2-7 TRBD2 few TRBV11-2 CASSLASGFFYEQYF TGTGCCAGCAGCTTAGCTAGCGGATTCTTTTACGAGCAGTACTTC
TRBJ2-7 . many TRBV7-2 CASSLSTIEQYF TGTGCCAGCAGCTTGTCCACCATCGAGCAGTACTTC
TRBJ2-7 TRBD1 few TRBV5-5 CASSFPDRLSYEQYF TGTGCCAGCAGCTTTCCGGACAGGCTCTCCTACGAGCAGTACTTC
TRBJ2-1 TRBD2 few TRBV4-1 CASSQLAGEVYNEQFF TGCGCCAGCAGCCAACTAGCGGGAGAGGTCTACAATGAGCAGTTCTTC
TRBJ2-3 TRBD2 . TRBV15 CATSKPTSGSPDTQYF TGTGCCACCAGCAAGCCTACTAGCGGGAGTCCAGATACGCAGTATTTT
TRBJ2-7 TRBD2 few TRBV4-3 CASSQDPAGAPAYEQYF TGCGCCAGCAGCCAAGATCCAGCGGGAGCCCCTGCCTACGAGCAGTACTTC
TRBJ2-7 . few TRBV4-1 CASSQEYGQIYEQYF TGCGCCAGCAGCCAAGAGTACGGACAAATCTACGAGCAGTACTTC
TRBJ1-1 . . TRBV7-9 CASSLVSGGSTEAFF TGTGCCAGCAGCTTAGTATCCGGGGGAAGCACTGAAGCTTTCTTT
TRBJ1-1 . . TRBV12-3/TRBV12-4 CASREGVGTEAFF TGTGCCAGCAGGGAAGGGGTGGGTACTGAAGCTTTCTTT
TRBJ2-1 . many TRBV6-4 CASSDSSSGGGNEQFF TGTGCCAGCAGTGACTCGTCCAGCGGTGGGGGGAATGAGCAGTTCTTC
TRBJ2-3 . few TRBV7-8 CASSTLADTQYF TGTGCCAGCAGCACACTTGCAGATACGCAGTATTTT
TRBJ2-2 . . TRBV28 CASSWTAYEGTGELFF TGTGCCAGCAGTTGGACGGCCTACGAGGGGACCGGGGAGCTGTTTTTT
TRBJ2-7 . many TRBV25-1 CASSRDTYYEQYF TGTGCCAGCAGCAGGGACACTTACTACGAGCAGTACTTC
TRBJ2-1 TRBD2 . TRBV9 CASSETTGTAGGLNEQFF TGTGCCAGCAGCGAGACCACAGGCACAGCGGGAGGGCTCAATGAGCAGTTCTTC
TRBJ2-3 . few TRBV6-5 CASSYLGQPTDTQYF TGTGCCAGCAGTTACCTAGGACAGCCCACAGATACGCAGTATTTT
TRBJ2-7 TRBD1 few TRBV12-5 CASGLHLVEGGAPAEQYF TGTGCTAGTGGACTGCACCTGGTTGAAGGGGGCGCGCCCGCCGAGCAGTACTTC
TRBJ2-5 . once TRBV9 CASSVGREETQYF TGTGCCAGCAGCGTAGGGAGGGAAGAGACCCAGTACTTC
TRBJ2-4 TRBD2 few TRBV20-1 CSASSGTSGRIGKNIQYF TGCAGTGCTAGCTCCGGGACTAGCGGGAGAATAGGCAAAAACATTCAGTACTTC
TRBJ2-1 . few TRBV11-2 CASGFGGPYNEQFF TGTGCCAGCGGCTTTGGGGGCCCCTACAATGAGCAGTTCTTC
TRBJ2-1 . many TRBV9 CASSVSGNEQFF TGTGCCAGCAGCGTATCGGGAAATGAGCAGTTCTTC
TRBJ1-5 . . TRBV7-9 CASSNRQFSNQPQHF TGTGCCAGCAGCAATCGACAGTTTAGCAATCAGCCCCAGCATTTT
TRBJ1-4 . . TRBV2 CASSVETDEKLFF TGTGCCAGCAGTGTAGAGACAGATGAAAAACTGTTTTTT
TRBJ2-1 . many TRBV9 CASSAVPSAHTHYYNEQFF TGTGCCAGCAGCGCTGTCCCAAGTGCCCATACACATTACTACAATGAGCAGTTCTTC
TRBJ2-7 TRBD2 few TRBV11-1 CASSLETSGIEQYF TGTGCCAGCAGCTTAGAGACTAGCGGGATCGAGCAGTACTTC